This passage covers 19 T cell receptor beta chains from one sample sequenced in a study of technical replicates of blood from a handful of donors. The repertoire was sequenced with immunoSEQ multiplex PCR; TCRdb's copy has only in-frame clones and lacks some. Of over 75,000 clones listed, about 97% are singletons. The sample taken for sequencing was T cells isolated from PBMCs. Source of these receptors: a human donor in good health.

This chain connects TRBV30 to TRBJ2-2; TRBD1 matches 10 bases. This CDR3 has 14 amino acids. With 3 bases clipped from V and 15 bases from J, the junction kept 13 bases outside the gene matches. Germline assignment: CDR1 GTSNPN and CDR2 SVGIG (reference sequence). CDR3 coding DNA: TGTGCCTGGAGAGGGGACAGGGGAGGTTTAAGAGTGTTTTTT. Protein product: CAWRGDRGGLRVFF.

V and J are TRBV5-1 and TRBJ2-6; D is unresolved. V lost 4 bases, J lost 0 bases, and 2 bases lay in between. The length of the CDR3 is 13 residues. Germline-derived CDR1 and CDR2 are SGHRS and YFSETQ. The CDR3 DNA follows: TGCGCCAGCAGCCTCTCTGGGGCCAACGTCCTGACTTTC. Residues: CASSLSGANVLTF.

This sequence joins TRBV4-1 and TRBJ1-4; tentatively, D is TRBD1 (5 bases). V lost 1 base, J lost 8 bases, and 14 bases lay in between. The CDR3 loop spans 15 amino acids. Germline assignment: CDR1 MGHRA and CDR2 YSYEKL. CDR3 amino acids: CASSQASREGEKLFF. CDR3 sequence (DNA): TGCGCCAGCAGCCAAGCCTCCAGGGAGGGAGAAAAACTGTTTTTT.

The V gene is TRBV29-1, the J gene TRBJ1-1, with D possibly TRBD1 on 5 matching bases. This CDR3 has 11 amino acids. Trimming left V 5 bases short and J 5 bases short, with 9 bases between. CDR1 is SQVTM and CDR2 is ANQGSEA in the germline V gene. CDR3 protein: CSVWRQTEAFF. In DNA form, the CDR3 reads TGCAGCGTTTGGCGACAGACTGAAGCTTTCTTT.

This chain joins TRBV7-9 and TRBJ2-7, with 7 bases lining up with TRBD2. Germline lookup yields CDR1 SEHNR and CDR2 FQNEAQ (reference sequence). The CDR3 runs to 13 residues. V trimming: 4 bases; J trimming: 3 bases; junction bases outside the gene matches: 3. The DNA of the CDR3 is TGTGCCAGCAGCTCGGGACTATACTACGAGCAGTACTTC. Translating it yields CASSSGLYYEQYF.

The rearrangement uses TRBV29-1 and TRBJ1-5, with 7 nucleotides matching TRBD1. After removal of 6 bases from V and 2 bases from J, the junction contained 4 bases not matched to a gene. The length of the CDR3 is 13 residues. Germline V lookup: CDR1 SQVTM, CDR2 ANQGSEA. The CDR3 sequence: CSVDQGGNQPQHF. Written as DNA, the CDR3 is TGCAGCGTCGATCAGGGGGGCAATCAGCCCCAGCATTTT.

The chain employs TRBV29-1 and TRBJ2-7, with 9 bases aligning to TRBD2. The CDR3 totals 13 residues. CDR1 SQVTM and CDR2 ANQGSEA come from the germline V gene. V shed 3 bases and J 3 bases; nucleotides not matched to a gene: 3. Written as DNA, the CDR3 is TGCAGCGTTGAGTTAGCGGGAGTCTACGAGCAGTACTTC. It translates to CSVELAGVYEQYF.

The gene calls are TRBV6-6 and TRBJ1-2, with 7 bases lining up with TRBD1. In germline, CDR1 is MNHNY, CDR2 SVGAGI (reference sequence). CDR3 length: 16 residues. The J segment lost 4 bases and the V segment lost 7 bases, leaving 15 bases of the junction unmatched. Here the CDR3 reads CASTVPTGSEAYGYTF. For the CDR3, the DNA is TGTGCCAGCACCGTACCGACAGGGTCAGAAGCCTATGGCTACACCTTC.

V gene TRBV27 combines with J gene TRBJ2-5; tentatively, D is TRBD2 (6 bases). Trimming shortened V by 6 bases and J by 5 bases, and 13 bases separated the two germline ends. The CDR3 has 13 residues. CDR1 and CDR2 from the germline V gene are MNHEY and SMNVEV (reference sequence). CDR3 DNA sequence: TGTGCCAGCAGGGGGGGAGTAGGGGAGACCCAGTACTTC. Translation: CASRGGVGETQYF.

The chain carries TRBV6-1 and TRBJ2-1; 7 nucleotides line up with TRBD2. Trimming removed 2 bases from V and 7 bases from J; junction bases left unmatched: 11. The CDR3 consists of 16 residues. The germline V gene encodes CDR1 MNHNS and CDR2 SASEGT. CDR3: CASSEMGGRAGNEQFF. The CDR3 region has the DNA TGTGCCAGCAGTGAAATGGGGGGGAGGGCCGGGAATGAGCAGTTCTTC.

The table lists this clone with a few counts. CDR3 bases: TGCGCCAGCTTAACCTTCGCGACGACTTCCTATGGCTACACCTTC. Amino acid sequence: CASLTFATTSYGYTF. V and J are TRBV4-1 and TRBJ1-2; D not certain. Trimming removed 8 bases at V and 4 bases at J, with 20 bases between. The V gene's germline CDR1 is MGHRA and CDR2 YSYEKL. CDR3 length: 15 amino acids.

The chain employs TRBV2 and TRBJ1-2, with 7 bases aligning to TRBD1. This CDR3 comprises 11 residues. In germline, CDR1 is SNHLY, CDR2 FYNNEI. Losses at the gene ends were 7 bases for V and 7 bases for J; bases not matched to a gene: 3. This chain's CDR3 is CASMTGTGYTF. The DNA for the CDR3 is TGTGCCAGCATGACAGGGACTGGCTACACCTTC.

This clone has only one observation. The chain has TRBV27 and TRBJ2-2; weak D call: TRBD2 (6 bases). V was pared by 6 bases and J by 3 bases, with 17 bases between. The CDR3 has 16 amino acids. The germline V gene encodes CDR1 MNHEY and CDR2 SMNVEV (reference sequence). CDR3 coding DNA: TGTGCCAGCAGATCGGAGGAGGGGCCTTACACCGGGGAGCTGTTTTTT. Translated: CASRSEEGPYTGELFF.

This chain connects TRBV30 to TRBJ2-1; 7 nucleotides match TRBD1. The CDR3 extends over 14 amino acids. V dropped 4 bases and J dropped 5; count of bases not matched to a gene: 8. Germline loops: CDR1 GTSNPN, CDR2 SVGIG (reference sequence). Here the CDR3 reads CAWNSGGQNNEQFF. CDR3 DNA: TGTGCCTGGAATTCAGGGGGACAGAACAATGAGCAGTTCTTC. The whole variable domain, remainder taken from reference TRBV30 and TRBJ2-1, is SQTIHQWPATLVQPVGSPLSLECTVEGTSNPNLYWYRQAAGRGLQLLFYSVGIGQISSEVPQNLSASRPQDRQFILSSKKLLLSDSGFYLCAWNSGGQNNEQFFGPGTRLTVL.

CDR3 sequence: CASSLARTNEKLFF. The DNA of the CDR3 is TGTGCCAGCAGTTTAGCCCGGACTAATGAAAAACTGTTTTTT. The chain employs TRBV27 and TRBJ1-4; the D is unclear. The CDR3 length is 14 residues. Per germline, CDR1 MNHEY and CDR2 SMNVEV (reference sequence). V lost 2 bases and J lost 2, with 6 bases in between.

The chain couples TRBV30 to TRBJ1-1; the match to TRBD1 covers 9 bases. The CDR3 contains 16 residues. V dropped 6 bases and J dropped 4; count of bases not matched to a gene: 15. Per germline, CDR1 GTSNPN and CDR2 SVGIG (reference sequence). CDR3: CACVKGQGIFFTEAFF. CDR3 nucleotide sequence: TGTGCCTGCGTTAAGGGACAGGGAATTTTTTTCACTGAAGCTTTCTTT.

The chain is built from TRBV7-9 and TRBJ2-7; possible D gene TRBD1, 6 bases. The germline V gene encodes CDR1 SEHNR and CDR2 FQNEAQ (reference sequence). This CDR3 contains 11 residues. The V and J ends lost 4 bases and 5 bases respectively, with 6 bases between them. This chain's CDR3 is CASSWGHEQYF. The CDR3, as DNA: TGTGCCAGCAGCTGGGGGCACGAGCAGTACTTC.

This clone is a singleton in its sample. V and J are TRBV6-6 and TRBJ2-1; D is unclear. The germline CDR1 and CDR2 sequences are MNHNY and SVGAGI (reference sequence). Trimming shortened V by 7 bases and J by 5 bases, and 9 bases separated the two germline ends. This CDR3 is built from 12 residues. The CDR3 DNA reads as TGTGCCAGCAAGCCTACTAACAATGAGCAGTTCTTC. The encoded protein is CASKPTNNEQFF.

V usage is TRBV5-1 and J usage is TRBJ2-7; the match to TRBD1 covers 11 bases. V trimming: 4 bases; J trimming: 2 bases; junction bases outside the gene matches: 2. The CDR3 loop spans 14 amino acids. Germline V gives CDR1 SGHRS, CDR2 YFSETQ. The CDR3 region has the DNA TGCGCCAGCAGCCGGACAGGGGGCGCCTACGAGCAGTACTTC. This codes for CASSRTGGAYEQYF.